This T cell receptor beta chain is from a study of blood T cell repertoires in COVID-19. Study-wide context: Samples of COVID-19 (acute and convalescent) were obtained from the United States, Italy and Spain. Sample material is recorded as cDNA or gDNA derived from T cells, B-cell-depleted T cells, or PBMCs.

Original methodology: Reference gene primer amplification yielded estimated nucleated cell counts. Assay used: immunoSEQ multiplex PCR; TCRdb lists only in-frame clones, some missing. V, J and clone size were drawn from that table, and D and trimming were deduced from the DNA. The sample contains roughly 130,000 clones, more than 90% of which appear only once. Trimming took 4 bases from V and 7 from J, leaving 13 bases between them. The CDR3 contains 13 residues. CDR1 is SGHRS and CDR2 is YFSETQ in the germline V gene. This clone occurred once. The specimen was peripheral blood. The TCR originated in a man between 50 and 59 years old with active COVID-19. The rearrangement uses TRBV5-1 and TRBJ2-3; D is unresolved. The CDR3: CASSESRSHTQYF. The CDR3 DNA follows: TGCGCCAGCAGCGAATCCAGGTCCCATACGCAGTATTTT.